Listed below are T cell receptor beta chains from one sample, sequenced in a study of T cell changes during pregnancy in multiple sclerosis. TCRdb's copy holds only in-frame clones and misses some; the assay was immunoSEQ multiplex PCR. The sample includes around 59,000 clones, about 89% of them seen just once. This specimen was CD4+ T cells from peripheral blood mononuclear cells, taken in the first trimester of pregnancy. The source is a female donor with multiple sclerosis, enrolled in a pregnancy study. Both conserved end residues are trimmed from each CDR3. Size is stated for part of the rows, as once, few or many counts, or as a class when the clone is expanded.

cdr3_aa clone_size v_call
ASSGPAAGLTDTQY . TRBV5-1
ASSIDGGTQY once TRBV19
ASSEVLLGTGRYNEQF . TRBV6-1
ASSQEWGGAGDTQY once TRBV4-1
ASRAGRIGGYT . TRBV25-1
SVEWVAGVEQF . TRBV29-1
ASSYGGGTEAF . TRBV6-5
SVIKLFSPEAF . TRBV29-1
ASSPRGGANPSDTQY . TRBV9
SAARVNTEAF . TRBV29-1